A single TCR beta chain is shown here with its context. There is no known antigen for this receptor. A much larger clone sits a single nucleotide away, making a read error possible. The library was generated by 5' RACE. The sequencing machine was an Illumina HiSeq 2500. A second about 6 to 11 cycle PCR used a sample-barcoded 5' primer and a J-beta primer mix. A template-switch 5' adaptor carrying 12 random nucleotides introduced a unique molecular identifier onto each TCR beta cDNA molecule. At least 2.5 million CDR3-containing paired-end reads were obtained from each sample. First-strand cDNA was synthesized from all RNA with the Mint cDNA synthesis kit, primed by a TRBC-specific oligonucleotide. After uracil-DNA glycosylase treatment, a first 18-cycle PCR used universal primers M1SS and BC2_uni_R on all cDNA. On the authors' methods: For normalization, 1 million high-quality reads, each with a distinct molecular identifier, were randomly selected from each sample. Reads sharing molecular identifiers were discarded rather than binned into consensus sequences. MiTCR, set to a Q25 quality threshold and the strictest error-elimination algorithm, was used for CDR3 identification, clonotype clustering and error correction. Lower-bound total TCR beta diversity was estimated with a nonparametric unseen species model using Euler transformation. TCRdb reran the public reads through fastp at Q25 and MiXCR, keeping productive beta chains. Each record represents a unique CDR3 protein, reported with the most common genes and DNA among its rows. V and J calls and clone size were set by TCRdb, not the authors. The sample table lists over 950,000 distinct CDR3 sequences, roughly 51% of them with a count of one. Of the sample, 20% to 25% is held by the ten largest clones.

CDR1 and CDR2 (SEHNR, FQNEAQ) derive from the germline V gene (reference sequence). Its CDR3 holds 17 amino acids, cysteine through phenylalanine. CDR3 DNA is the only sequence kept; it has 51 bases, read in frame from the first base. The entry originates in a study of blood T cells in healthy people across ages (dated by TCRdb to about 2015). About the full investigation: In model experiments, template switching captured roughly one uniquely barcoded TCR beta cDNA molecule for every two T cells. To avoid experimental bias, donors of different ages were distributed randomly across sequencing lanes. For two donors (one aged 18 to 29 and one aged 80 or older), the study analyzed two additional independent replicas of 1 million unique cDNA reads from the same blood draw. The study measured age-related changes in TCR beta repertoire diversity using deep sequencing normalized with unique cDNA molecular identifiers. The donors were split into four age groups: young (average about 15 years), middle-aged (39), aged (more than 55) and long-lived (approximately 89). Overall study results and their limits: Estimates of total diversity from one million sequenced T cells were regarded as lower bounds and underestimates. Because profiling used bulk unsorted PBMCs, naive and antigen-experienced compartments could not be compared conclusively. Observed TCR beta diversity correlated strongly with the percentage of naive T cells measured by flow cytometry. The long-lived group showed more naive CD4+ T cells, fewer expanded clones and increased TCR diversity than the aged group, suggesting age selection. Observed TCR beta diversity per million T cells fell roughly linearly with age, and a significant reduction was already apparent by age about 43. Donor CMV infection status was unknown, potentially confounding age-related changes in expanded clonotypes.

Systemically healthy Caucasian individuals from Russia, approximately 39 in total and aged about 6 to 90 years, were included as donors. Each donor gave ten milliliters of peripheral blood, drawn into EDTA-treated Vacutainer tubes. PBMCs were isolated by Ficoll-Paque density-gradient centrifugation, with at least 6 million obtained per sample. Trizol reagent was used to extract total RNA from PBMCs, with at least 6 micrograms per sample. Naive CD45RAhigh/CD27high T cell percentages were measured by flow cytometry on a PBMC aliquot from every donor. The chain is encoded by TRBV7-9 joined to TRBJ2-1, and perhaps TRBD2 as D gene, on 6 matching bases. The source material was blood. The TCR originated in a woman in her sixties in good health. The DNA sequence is TGTGCCGGCAGCTTAGCGCGGGGTCCACGCTCCTACAATGAGCAGTTCTTC. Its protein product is CAGSLARGPRSYNEQFF.